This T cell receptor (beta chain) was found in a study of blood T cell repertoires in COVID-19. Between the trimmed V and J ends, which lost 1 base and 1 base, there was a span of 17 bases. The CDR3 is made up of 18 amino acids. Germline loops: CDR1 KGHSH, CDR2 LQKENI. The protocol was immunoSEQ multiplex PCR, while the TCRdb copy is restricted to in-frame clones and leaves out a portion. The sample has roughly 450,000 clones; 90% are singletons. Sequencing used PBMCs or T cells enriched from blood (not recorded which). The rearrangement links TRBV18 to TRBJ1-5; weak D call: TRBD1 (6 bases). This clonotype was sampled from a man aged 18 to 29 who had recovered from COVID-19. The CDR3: CASSPLAGAPGSNQPQHF. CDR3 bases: TGTGCCAGCTCACCACTGGCAGGGGCCCCTGGGAGCAATCAGCCCCAGCATTTT. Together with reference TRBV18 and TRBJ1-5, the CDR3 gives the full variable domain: NAGVMQNPRHLVRRRGQEARLRCSPMKGHSHVYWYRQLPEEGLKFMVYLQKENIIDESGMPKERFSAEFPKEGPSILRIQQVVRGDSAAYFCASSPLAGAPGSNQPQHFGDGTRLSIL.